The present entry profiles one TCR beta chain with its context. Its antigen is undetermined. TCRdb passed the reads through MiXCR, listing each CDR3 protein once. The sample contains about 830,000 distinct CDR3 sequences, approximately 30% of which appear only once. The record originates from a study of T cell repertoires in cytomegalovirus infection. This CDR3 has 13 amino acids. Germline lookup yields CDR1 MNHEY and CDR2 SVGEGT. The V end was cut by 4 bases, the J end by 2 bases, with 9 bases between. Study findings and constraints: In two of eight donors, the top clonotype was HLA-C-restricted CMV-specific.

V and J are TRBV6-2 or TRBV6-3 and TRBJ2-7; D tentatively reads TRBD1 or TRBD2 (5 bases each). The clonotype comes from a human donor in good health (CMV status not recorded). Some clones in this sample may be carry-over from other donors' samples. The material sequenced was cultured CD8+ T cells from PBMCs, taken from culture after CMV antigen stimulation. The CDR3 reads CASSSGTPYEQYV. The CDR3 nucleotides are TGTGCCAGCAGTTCCGGGACCCCCTACGAGCAGTACGTC.